The 19 T cell receptor beta chains presented below share a single source sample, sequenced in a study of post-analysis software for immune sequencing data. Study-level findings and limits: Five or six TRBV segments appeared more often in patients than in controls, and TRBV5-6, TRBV5-1 and TRBV20-1 were among these.

Prepared TCR beta cDNA libraries contained unique molecular identifiers. Each CDR3 protein is one row after TCRdb ran MiXCR on the PCR reads. The table shows around 260,000 distinct CDR3 sequences, with about 38% occurring only once. Their recognized antigens are unknown. Source material: blood. All receptors come from a girl aged 5 to 17 with multiple sclerosis.

The V call is TRBV20-1, the J call TRBJ1-2; weak D call: TRBD1 (5 bases). Germline CDR1 DFQATT, CDR2 SNEGSKA (reference sequence). V was pared by 6 bases and J by 0 bases, with 14 bases between. This CDR3 is built from 14 residues. As DNA, the CDR3 is TGCAGTGCCGAAAACGGGGCCTCTAACTATGGCTACACCTTC. It encodes CSAENGASNYGYTF.

This clonotype has a count of ten or more. The chain couples TRBV20-1 to TRBJ1-6; D unclear. This CDR3 has 13 amino acids. The V end was cut by 2 bases, the J end by 10 bases, with 12 bases between. CDR1 is DFQATT, CDR2 SNEGSKA, per germline (reference sequence). The CDR3 loop reads CSARRPEESPLHF. The DNA of the CDR3 is TGCAGTGCTAGACGGCCGGAGGAGTCACCCCTCCACTTT.

Note on this clonotype: With a much larger clone just one base away, this may be a read error. This sequence joins TRBV11-2 and TRBJ2-1; D is possibly TRBD1 (6 bases). V dropped 2 bases and J dropped 15 bases, with 20 bases sitting between them. The CDR3 runs to 14 residues. CDR1 and CDR2 from the germline V gene are SGHAT and FQNNGV. CDR3 in DNA: TGTGCCAGCAGCTTAACCCAAGGGTGGGACATGGGGTTCTTC. This translates into CASSLTQGWDMGFF.

This clonotype was detected many times. The V and J genes are TRBV12-3 or TRBV12-4 and TRBJ2-1; 13 nucleotides match TRBD2. V gave up 6 bases and J gave up 6 bases; unmatched junction bases: 5. This CDR3 is built from 15 residues. The CDR3 here is CASRRTSGSSNEQFF. CDR3 coding DNA: TGTGCCAGCAGGCGGACTAGCGGGAGCAGCAATGAGCAGTTCTTC.

This clonotype was seen a few times. The V gene is TRBV4-1, the J gene TRBJ1-1, with no clear D. Between the trimmed V and J ends, which lost 5 bases and 0 bases, there was a span of 13 bases. CDR1 MGHRA and CDR2 YSYEKL come from the germline V gene. The CDR3 has 15 amino acids. The CDR3 is CASSYEGGLNTEAFF. CDR3 sequence (DNA): TGCGCCAGCAGCTACGAGGGCGGTTTGAACACTGAAGCTTTCTTT.

This clonotype has more than one count but fewer than ten. This rearrangement joins TRBV19 to TRBJ2-3; 14 positions match TRBD2. J gave up 6 bases and V 6 bases, and 8 bases lay outside the gene matches. The CDR3 spans 16 residues. CDR1 LNHDA and CDR2 SQIVND come from the germline V gene (reference sequence). The CDR3 DNA sequence: TGTGCCAGTAGATCGGGACTAGCGGGAGTGTGGGATACGCAGTATTTT. Amino acids: CASRSGLAGVWDTQYF.

The chain is built from TRBV13 and TRBJ2-1, with a possible D match to TRBD2 (5 bases). Germline V gives CDR1 PRHDT, CDR2 FYEKMQ (reference sequence). The CDR3 is 18 amino acids. V shed 4 bases and J shed 0 bases, with 19 bases lying between them. CDR3 bases: TGTGCCAGCAGCTCCCAAGGGTGGACGGGGAGCTCCTACAATGAGCAGTTCTTC. It encodes CASSSQGWTGSSYNEQFF.

This clonotype came up many times. The rearrangement joins TRBV12-3 or TRBV12-4 to TRBJ2-1; 7 bases are a match to TRBD2. The CDR3 totals 12 residues. The J segment lost 9 bases and the V segment lost 10 bases, leaving 9 bases of the junction unmatched. CDR3 sequence (DNA): TGTGCCACTTCGACTAGCCCAATTGAGCAGTTCTTC. Amino acid sequence: CATSTSPIEQFF.

V is TRBV28 and J is TRBJ2-1, with D tentatively TRBD1 or TRBD2 (5 bases each). Trimming left V 4 bases short and J 0 bases short, with 10 bases between. The germline CDR1 and CDR2 sequences are MDHEN and SYDVKM. The CDR3 sequence is 15 residues long. This CDR3 reads CASSSGRSSYNEQFF. Here the CDR3 DNA reads TGTGCCAGCAGTTCGGGACGGAGCTCCTACAATGAGCAGTTCTTC.

The rearrangement uses TRBV5-1 and TRBJ1-1; 7 positions agree with TRBD1. V shed 4 bases and J 4 bases; nucleotides not matched to a gene: 13. The CDR3 is made up of 16 amino acids. Germline V CDR1 and CDR2: SGHRS, YFSETQ. For the CDR3, the DNA is TGCGCCAGCAGCCCGAGAAGGCAGGGGGTCGGCACTGAAGCTTTCTTT. It is translated as CASSPRRQGVGTEAFF. Variable domain in full (rest from reference TRBV5-1 and TRBJ1-1): KAGVTQTPRYLIKTRGQQVTLSCSPISGHRSVSWYQQTPGQGLQFLFEYFSETQRNKGNFPGRFSGRQFSNSRSEMNVSTLELGDSALYLCASSPRRQGVGTEAFFGQGTRLTVV.

This clonotype appeared once. This sequence joins TRBV20-1 and TRBJ1-2, with D possibly TRBD1 on 6 matching bases. In germline, CDR1 is DFQATT, CDR2 SNEGSKA (reference sequence). This CDR3 contains 14 residues. V shed 0 bases and J shed 3 bases, with 11 bases lying between them. The CDR3 DNA is TGCAGTGCTAGAGATACAGGGTCGGACTATGGCTACACCTTC. It codes for CSARDTGSDYGYTF.

The CDR3 loop reads CASSFQPYEQYF. CDR3 DNA: TGTGCCAGCAGCTTCCAGCCCTACGAGCAGTACTTC. The V and J genes are TRBV7-9 and TRBJ2-7; D is unclear. V was shortened by 3 bases and J by 2 bases, with 5 bases between the two germline ends. Germline assignment: CDR1 SEHNR and CDR2 FQNEAQ (reference sequence). The CDR3 spans 12 residues. The complete variable domain, with remaining parts taken from reference TRBV7-9 and TRBJ2-7, reads DTGVSQNPRHKITKRGQNVTFRCDPISEHNRLYWYRQTLGQGPEFLTYFQNEAQLEKSRLLSDRFSAERPKGSFSTLEIQRTEQGDSAMYLCASSFQPYEQYFGPGTRLTVT.

This clonotype has at least ten counts. The V call is TRBV28, the J call TRBJ2-7; TRBD1 aligns across 10 bases. V lost 6 bases and J lost 5; bases outside the gene matches: 10. CDR3 length: 15 residues. Per the germline V gene, CDR1 is MDHEN and CDR2 is SYDVKM. The CDR3 loop is CASRTGGRWSDEQYF. The CDR3 bases are TGTGCCAGCAGGACAGGGGGCCGGTGGAGCGACGAGCAGTACTTC.

The gene calls are TRBV20-1 and TRBJ1-5, with TRBD1 matching over 8 bases. Trimming took 1 base from V and 12 from J; bases not matched to a gene: 14. The CDR3 runs 15 residues. The germline CDR1 and CDR2 sequences are DFQATT and SNEGSKA (reference sequence). The CDR3 DNA reads TGCAGTGCTAGAGTGCAACAGGGGGTCGCCAAGAACCAGCATTTT. It encodes CSARVQQGVAKNQHF.

This clonotype has just a few counts. V is TRBV4-1 and J is TRBJ2-3; no reliable D call. V was pared by 8 bases and J by 0 bases, with 9 bases between. Germline CDR1 MGHRA, CDR2 YSYEKL. CDR3 length equals 13 residues. As DNA, the CDR3 is TGCGCCAGCCGGGCCGGAAGCACAGATACGCAGTATTTT. This encodes CASRAGSTDTQYF.

This clonotype was observed many times. The chain uses TRBV10-3 and TRBJ1-6; TRBD1 might be the D (5 bases). This CDR3 comprises 15 residues. V lost 2 bases, J lost 11 bases, and 16 bases lay in between. Germline CDR1 and CDR2: ENHRY and SYGVKD. CDR3 residues: CAISEGRGRHPPLHF. CDR3 coding DNA: TGTGCCATCAGTGAGGGAAGGGGCCGCCACCCACCCCTCCACTTT.

In regard to this clonotype: This may be a read error, as it is one base from a much larger clone. V usage is TRBV5-1 and J usage is TRBJ2-1; 8 positions match TRBD1. From germline, CDR1 is SGHRS and CDR2 YFSETQ. This CDR3 has 15 residues. Here the CDR3 reads CTSSLGQGRDNEQFF. DNA of the CDR3: TGCACCAGCAGCCTCGGACAGGGTCGGGACAATGAGCAGTTCTTC.

The chain combines TRBV27 with TRBJ1-5, with D perhaps TRBD1 (5 bases). V lost 6 bases, J lost 5 bases, and 8 bases lay in between. In germline, CDR1 is MNHEY, CDR2 SMNVEV (reference sequence). This CDR3 is built from 12 residues. The CDR3 nucleotides read TGTGCCAGCAGGAGGGGTGATCAGCCCCAGCATTTT. This encodes CASRRGDQPQHF.

There are many counts of this clonotype. The gene calls are TRBV7-3 and TRBJ2-1, with 7 bases lining up with TRBD2. The trim removed 0 bases at V and 5 bases at J, leaving 10 bases unmatched. The germline V gene has CDR1 SGHTA and CDR2 FQGTGA. This CDR3 is 17 amino acids long. CDR3 residues: CASSLTSALADDNEQFF. The CDR3 DNA reads TGTGCCAGCAGCTTAACATCGGCGCTAGCGGATGACAATGAGCAGTTCTTC.